The following is a TCR beta chain sequence with its context. No antigen is known for it. The entry originates in a study of CD8 T cells in Susac syndrome. General study results and limits: Individuals included in the TCR sequencing and HLA analysis were acknowledged by the study to be relatively few in number.

TEMRA cells were FACS-enriched, and CD8+ and CD4+ T cells were isolated negatively. The CDR3 contains 18 residues. V was clipped by 1 base and J by 4 bases, with 24 bases between them. Per germline, CDR1 SGHRS and CDR2 YFSETQ. With random hexamers, reverse transcription was performed on roughly 0.45 to 1 ug of RNA. Coverage of TCR beta CDR3 amplification by immunoSEQ multiplex PCR extended to 54 Vbeta and 13 Jbeta. Each CDR3 protein is one row after TCRdb ran MiXCR on the immunoSEQ multiplex PCR reads. The table shows some 190,000 distinct CDR3 sequences, with about 95% occurring only once. The chain combines TRBV5-1 with TRBJ2-7; D uncertain. Material: CD4+ T cells from PBMCs. This TCR was sampled from a human donor with Susac syndrome. The CDR3 is CASSLRSFRDTVQYEQYF. The CDR3 DNA follows: TGCGCCAGCAGCTTGCGGAGCTTTAGAGACACCGTCCAGTACGAGCAGTACTTC.